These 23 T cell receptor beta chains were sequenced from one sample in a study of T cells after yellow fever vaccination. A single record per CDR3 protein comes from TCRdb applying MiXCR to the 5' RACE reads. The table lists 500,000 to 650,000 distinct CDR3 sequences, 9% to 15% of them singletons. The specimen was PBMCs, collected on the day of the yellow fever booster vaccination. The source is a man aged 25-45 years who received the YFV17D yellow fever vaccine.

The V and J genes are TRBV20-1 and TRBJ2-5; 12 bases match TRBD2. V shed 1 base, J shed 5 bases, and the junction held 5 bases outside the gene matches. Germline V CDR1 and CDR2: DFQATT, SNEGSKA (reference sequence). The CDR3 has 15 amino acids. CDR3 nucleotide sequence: TGCAGTGCTAGAGCCCCTAGCGGGGGGGGGGAGACCCAGTACTTC. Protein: CSARAPSGGGETQYF.

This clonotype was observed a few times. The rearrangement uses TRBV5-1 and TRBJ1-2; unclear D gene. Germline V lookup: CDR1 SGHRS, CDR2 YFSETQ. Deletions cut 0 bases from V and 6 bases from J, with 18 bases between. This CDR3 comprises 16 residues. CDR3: CASSLEAHRSGHGYTF. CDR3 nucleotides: TGCGCCAGCAGCTTGGAGGCTCATCGGTCGGGTCATGGCTACACCTTC.

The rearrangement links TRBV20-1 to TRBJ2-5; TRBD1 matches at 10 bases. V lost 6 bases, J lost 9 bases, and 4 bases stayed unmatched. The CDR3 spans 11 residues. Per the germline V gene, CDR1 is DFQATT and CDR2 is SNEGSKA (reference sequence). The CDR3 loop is CSATGQGAQYF. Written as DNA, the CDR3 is TGCAGTGCCACTGGACAGGGGGCCCAGTACTTC.

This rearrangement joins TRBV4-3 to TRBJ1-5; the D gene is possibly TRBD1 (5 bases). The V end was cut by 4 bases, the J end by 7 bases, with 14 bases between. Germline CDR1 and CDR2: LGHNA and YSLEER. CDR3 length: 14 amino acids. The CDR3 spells CASSRTGRDQPQHF. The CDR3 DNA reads TGCGCCAGCAGCCGAACAGGTAGAGACCAGCCCCAGCATTTT.

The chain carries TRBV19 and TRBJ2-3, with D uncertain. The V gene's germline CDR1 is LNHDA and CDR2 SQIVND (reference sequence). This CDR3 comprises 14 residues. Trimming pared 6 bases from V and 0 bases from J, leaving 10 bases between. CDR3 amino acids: CASSLRRSTDTQYF. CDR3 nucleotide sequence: TGTGCCAGTAGCCTCAGGAGAAGCACAGATACGCAGTATTTT.

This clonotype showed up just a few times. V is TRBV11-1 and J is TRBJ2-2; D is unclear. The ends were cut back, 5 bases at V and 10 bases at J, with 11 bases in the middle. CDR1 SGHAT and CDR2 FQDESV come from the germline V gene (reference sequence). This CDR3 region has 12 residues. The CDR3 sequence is CASSDSLTELFF. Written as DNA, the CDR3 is TGTGCCAGCAGCGATAGTCTCACGGAGCTGTTTTTT.

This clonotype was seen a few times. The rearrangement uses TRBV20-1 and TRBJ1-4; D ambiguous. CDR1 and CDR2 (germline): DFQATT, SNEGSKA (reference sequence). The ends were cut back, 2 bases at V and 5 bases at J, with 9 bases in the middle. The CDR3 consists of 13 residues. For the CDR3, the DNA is TGCAGTGCTAGAACAAGTTTAAATGAAAAACTGTTTTTT. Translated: CSARTSLNEKLFF.

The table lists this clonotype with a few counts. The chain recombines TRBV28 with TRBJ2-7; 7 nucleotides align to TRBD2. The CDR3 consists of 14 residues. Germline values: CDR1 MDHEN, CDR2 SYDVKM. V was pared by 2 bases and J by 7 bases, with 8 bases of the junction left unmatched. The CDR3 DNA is TGTGCCAGCAGTTTAATAGGGCTAGCGGAAGAGCAGTACTTC. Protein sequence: CASSLIGLAEEQYF. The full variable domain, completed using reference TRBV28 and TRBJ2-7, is DVKVTQSSRYLVKRTGEKVFLECVQDMDHENMFWYRQDPGLGLRLIYFSYDVKMKEKGDIPEGYSVSREKKERFSLILESASTNQTSMYLCASSLIGLAEEQYFGPGTRLTVT.

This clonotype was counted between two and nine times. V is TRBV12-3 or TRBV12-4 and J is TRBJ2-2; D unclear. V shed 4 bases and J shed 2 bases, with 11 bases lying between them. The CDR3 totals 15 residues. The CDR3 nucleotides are TGTGCCAGCAGTTCACCCGTTTTAAACACCGGGGAGCTGTTTTTT. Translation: CASSSPVLNTGELFF.

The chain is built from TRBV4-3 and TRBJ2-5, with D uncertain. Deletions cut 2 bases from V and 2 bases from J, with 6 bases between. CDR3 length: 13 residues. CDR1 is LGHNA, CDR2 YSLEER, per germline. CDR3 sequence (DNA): TGCGCCAGCAGCCAAATGGCACAAGAGACCCAGTACTTC. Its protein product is CASSQMAQETQYF.

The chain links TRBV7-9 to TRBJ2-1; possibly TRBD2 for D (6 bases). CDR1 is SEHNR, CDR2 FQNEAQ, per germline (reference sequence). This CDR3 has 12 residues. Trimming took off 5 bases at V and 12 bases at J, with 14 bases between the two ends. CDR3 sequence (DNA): TGTGCCAGCAGCCCGCATGTGGGGGGGCAGTTCTTC. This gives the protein CASSPHVGGQFF.

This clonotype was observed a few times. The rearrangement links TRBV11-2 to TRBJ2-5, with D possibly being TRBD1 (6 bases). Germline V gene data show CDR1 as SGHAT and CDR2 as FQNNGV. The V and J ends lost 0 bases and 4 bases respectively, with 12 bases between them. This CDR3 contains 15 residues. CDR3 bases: TGTGCCAGCAGCTTAGATGTCGCAGGGGCAGAGACCCAGTACTTC. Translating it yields CASSLDVAGAETQYF.

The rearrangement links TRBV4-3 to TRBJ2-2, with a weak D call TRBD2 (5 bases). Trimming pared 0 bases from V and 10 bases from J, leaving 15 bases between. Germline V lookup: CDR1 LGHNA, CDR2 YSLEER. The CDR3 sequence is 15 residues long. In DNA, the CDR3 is TGCGCCAGCAGCCAAGATTCCCGGGGTGAAGAGGAGCTGTTTTTT. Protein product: CASSQDSRGEEELFF.

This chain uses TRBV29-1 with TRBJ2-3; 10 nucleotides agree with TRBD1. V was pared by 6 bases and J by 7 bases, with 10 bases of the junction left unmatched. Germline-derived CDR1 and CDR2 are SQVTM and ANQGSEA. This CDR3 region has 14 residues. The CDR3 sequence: CSVRDRGRSNTQYF. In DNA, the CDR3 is TGCAGCGTCCGGGACAGGGGAAGGTCCAATACGCAGTATTTT.

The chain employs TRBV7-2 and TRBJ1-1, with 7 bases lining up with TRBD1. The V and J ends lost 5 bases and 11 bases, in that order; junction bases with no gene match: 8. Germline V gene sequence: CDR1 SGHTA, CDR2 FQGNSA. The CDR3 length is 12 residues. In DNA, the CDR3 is TGTGCCAGCAGCCCGCCCGACAGGGCCGCTTTCTTT. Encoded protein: CASSPPDRAAFF.

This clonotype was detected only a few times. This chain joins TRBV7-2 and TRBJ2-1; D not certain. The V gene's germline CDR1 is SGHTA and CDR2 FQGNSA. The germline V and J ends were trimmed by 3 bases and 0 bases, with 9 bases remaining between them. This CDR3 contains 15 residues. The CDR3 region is CASSFRSSSYNEQFF. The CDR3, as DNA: TGTGCCAGCAGCTTTCGGTCTAGCTCCTACAATGAGCAGTTCTTC.

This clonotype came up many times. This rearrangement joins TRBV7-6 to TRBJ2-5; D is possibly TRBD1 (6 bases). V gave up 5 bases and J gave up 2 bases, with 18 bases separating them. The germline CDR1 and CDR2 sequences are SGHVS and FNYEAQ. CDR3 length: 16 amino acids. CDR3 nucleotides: TGTGCCAGCAGCGAAAACAGGGTTGGAGGACAAGAGACCCAGTACTTC. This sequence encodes CASSENRVGGQETQYF.

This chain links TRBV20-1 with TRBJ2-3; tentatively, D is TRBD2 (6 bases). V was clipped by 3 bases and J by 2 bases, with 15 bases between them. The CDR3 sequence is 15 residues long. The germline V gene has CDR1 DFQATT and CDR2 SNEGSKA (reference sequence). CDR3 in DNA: TGCAGTGCTAGTGTTTGGGGGGAAGACACAGATACGCAGTATTTT. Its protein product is CSASVWGEDTDTQYF.

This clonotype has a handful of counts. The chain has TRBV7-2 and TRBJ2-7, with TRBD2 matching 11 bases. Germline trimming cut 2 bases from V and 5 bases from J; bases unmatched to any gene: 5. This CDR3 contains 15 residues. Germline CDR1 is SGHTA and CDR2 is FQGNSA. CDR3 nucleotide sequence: TGTGCCAGCAGCTTAAGTGTGACTAGCGGGAACGAGCAGTACTTC. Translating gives CASSLSVTSGNEQYF.

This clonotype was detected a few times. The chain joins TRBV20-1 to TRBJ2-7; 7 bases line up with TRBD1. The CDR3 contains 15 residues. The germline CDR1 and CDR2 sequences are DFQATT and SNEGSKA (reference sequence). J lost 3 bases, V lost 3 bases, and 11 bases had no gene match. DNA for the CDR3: TGCAGTGCTAGGGTCGGGGACAGCGTTTTCTACGAGCAGTACTTC. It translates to CSARVGDSVFYEQYF.

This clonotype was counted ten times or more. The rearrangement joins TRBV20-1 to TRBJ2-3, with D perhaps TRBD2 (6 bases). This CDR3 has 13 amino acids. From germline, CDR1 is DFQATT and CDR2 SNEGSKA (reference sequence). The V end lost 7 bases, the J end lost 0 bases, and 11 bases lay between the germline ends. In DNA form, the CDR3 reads TGCAGTGAGGCGGGACCTAGCACAGATACGCAGTATTTT. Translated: CSEAGPSTDTQYF.

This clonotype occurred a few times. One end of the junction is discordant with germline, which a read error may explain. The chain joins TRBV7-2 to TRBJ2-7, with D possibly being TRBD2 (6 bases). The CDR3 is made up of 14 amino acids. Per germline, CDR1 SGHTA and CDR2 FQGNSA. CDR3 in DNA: TGTGCCAGCAGCAGAAAACTAGCCTCCGACGAGCAGTACTTC. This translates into CASSRKLASDEQYF.

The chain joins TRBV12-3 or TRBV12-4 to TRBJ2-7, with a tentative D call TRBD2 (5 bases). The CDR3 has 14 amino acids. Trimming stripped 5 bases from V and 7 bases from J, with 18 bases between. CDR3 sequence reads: CASSPTTPRGEQYF. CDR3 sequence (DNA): TGTGCCAGCAGTCCAACGACTCCCCGAGGGGAGCAGTACTTC.